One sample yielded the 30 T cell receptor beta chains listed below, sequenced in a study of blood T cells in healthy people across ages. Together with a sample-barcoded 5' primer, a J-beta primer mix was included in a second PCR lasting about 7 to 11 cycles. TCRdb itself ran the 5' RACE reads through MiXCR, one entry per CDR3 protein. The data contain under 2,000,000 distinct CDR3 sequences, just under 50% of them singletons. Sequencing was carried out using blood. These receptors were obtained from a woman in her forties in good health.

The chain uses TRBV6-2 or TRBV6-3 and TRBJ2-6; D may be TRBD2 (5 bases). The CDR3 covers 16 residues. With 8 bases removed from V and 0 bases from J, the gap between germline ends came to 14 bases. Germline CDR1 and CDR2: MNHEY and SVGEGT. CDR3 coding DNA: TGTGCCAGCGGACTGATGAGCGTCTCTGGGGCCAACGTCCTGACTTTC. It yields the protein CASGLMSVSGANVLTF.

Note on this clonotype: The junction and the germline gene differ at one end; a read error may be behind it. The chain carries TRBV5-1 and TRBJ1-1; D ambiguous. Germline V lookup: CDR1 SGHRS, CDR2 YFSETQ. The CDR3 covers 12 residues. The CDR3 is CASSLTNTEPFF. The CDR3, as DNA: TGCGCCAGCAGCTTGACGAACACTGAACCTTTCTTT.

The CDR3 reads CASSLPSGGLSTDTQYF. In DNA form, the CDR3 reads TGCGCCAGCAGTCTCCCTAGCGGGGGATTGAGCACAGATACGCAGTATTTT. The genes are TRBV5-1 and TRBJ2-3; TRBD2 matches 10 bases. Trimming cost V 5 bases and J 0 bases; bases outside gene matches: 9. Germline values: CDR1 SGHRS, CDR2 YFSETQ. This CDR3 is 17 amino acids long.

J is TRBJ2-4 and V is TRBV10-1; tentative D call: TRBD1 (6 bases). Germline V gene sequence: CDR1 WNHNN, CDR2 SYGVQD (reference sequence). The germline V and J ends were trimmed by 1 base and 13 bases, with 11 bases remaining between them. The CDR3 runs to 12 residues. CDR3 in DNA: TGCGCCAGCAGTGAGTGGGGGCGAGGGCAGTACTTC. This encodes CASSEWGRGQYF.

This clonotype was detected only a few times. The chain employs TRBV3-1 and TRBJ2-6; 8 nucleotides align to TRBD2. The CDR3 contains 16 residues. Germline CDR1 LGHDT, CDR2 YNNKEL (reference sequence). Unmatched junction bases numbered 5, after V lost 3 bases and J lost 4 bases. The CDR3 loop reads CASSQYGGEGANVLTF. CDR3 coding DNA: TGTGCCAGCAGCCAGTACGGGGGGGAAGGGGCCAACGTCCTGACTTTC.

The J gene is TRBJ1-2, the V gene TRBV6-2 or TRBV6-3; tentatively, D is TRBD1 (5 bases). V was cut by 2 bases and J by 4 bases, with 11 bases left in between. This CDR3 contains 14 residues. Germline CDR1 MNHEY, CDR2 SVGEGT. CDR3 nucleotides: TGTGCCAGCAGTTACGAGACAGAAATCTATGGCTACACCTTC. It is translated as CASSYETEIYGYTF.

DNA of the CDR3: TGTGCCAGCAGCCAAGCCCTTACCGGGAACTACAATGAGCAGTTCTTC. It yields the protein CASSQALTGNYNEQFF. V is TRBV3-1 and J is TRBJ2-1; D may be TRBD2 (5 bases). Trimming shortened V by 1 base and J by 3 bases, and 13 bases separated the two germline ends. The CDR3 spans 16 residues. The germline gives CDR1 LGHDT, CDR2 YNNKEL (reference sequence).

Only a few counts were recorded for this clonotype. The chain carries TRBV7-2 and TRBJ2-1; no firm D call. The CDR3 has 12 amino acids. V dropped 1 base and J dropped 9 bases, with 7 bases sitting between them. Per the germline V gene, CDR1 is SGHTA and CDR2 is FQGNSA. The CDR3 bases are TGTGCCAGCAGCTTAGGGTATGTTGAGCAGTTCTTC. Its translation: CASSLGYVEQFF. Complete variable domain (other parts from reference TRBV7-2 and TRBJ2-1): GAGVSQSPSNKVTEKGKDVELRCDPISGHTALYWYRQSLGQGLEFLIYFQGNSAPDKSGLPSDRFSAERTGGSVSTLTIQRTQQEDSAVYLCASSLGYVEQFFGPGTRLTVL.

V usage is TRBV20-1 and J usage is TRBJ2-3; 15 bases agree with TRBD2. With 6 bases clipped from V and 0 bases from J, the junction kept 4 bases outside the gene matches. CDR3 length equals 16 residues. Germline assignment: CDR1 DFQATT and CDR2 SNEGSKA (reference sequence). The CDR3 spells CSAGTSGGTSTDTQYF. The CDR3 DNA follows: TGCAGTGCCGGGACTAGCGGGGGGACTAGCACAGATACGCAGTATTTT.

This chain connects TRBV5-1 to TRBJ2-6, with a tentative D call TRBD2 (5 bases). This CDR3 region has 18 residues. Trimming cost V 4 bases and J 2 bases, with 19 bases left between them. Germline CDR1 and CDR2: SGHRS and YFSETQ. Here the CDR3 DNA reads TGCGCCAGCAGCCCGTCGGGGTCGCTAAGGACTGGGGCCAACGTCCTGACTTTC. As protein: CASSPSGSLRTGANVLTF. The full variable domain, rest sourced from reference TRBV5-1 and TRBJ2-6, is KAGVTQTPRYLIKTRGQQVTLSCSPISGHRSVSWYQQTPGQGLQFLFEYFSETQRNKGNFPGRFSGRQFSNSRSEMNVSTLELGDSALYLCASSPSGSLRTGANVLTFGAGSRLTVL.

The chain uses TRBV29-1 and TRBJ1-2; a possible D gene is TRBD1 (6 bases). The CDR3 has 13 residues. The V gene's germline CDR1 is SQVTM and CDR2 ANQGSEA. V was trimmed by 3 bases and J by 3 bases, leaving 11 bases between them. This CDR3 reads CSVDRGAHYGYTF. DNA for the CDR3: TGCAGCGTTGATCGGGGGGCACACTATGGCTACACCTTC.

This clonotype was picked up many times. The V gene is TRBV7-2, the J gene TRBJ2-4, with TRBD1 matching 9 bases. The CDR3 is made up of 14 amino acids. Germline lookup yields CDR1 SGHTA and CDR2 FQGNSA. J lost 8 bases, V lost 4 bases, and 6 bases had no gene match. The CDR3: CASSSFDRGDIQYF. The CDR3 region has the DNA TGTGCCAGCAGCTCATTCGACAGGGGGGACATTCAGTACTTC.

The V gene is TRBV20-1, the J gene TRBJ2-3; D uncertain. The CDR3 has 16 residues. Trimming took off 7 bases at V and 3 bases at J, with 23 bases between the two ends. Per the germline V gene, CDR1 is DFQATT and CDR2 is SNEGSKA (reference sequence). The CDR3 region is CSVWYSESIVTDTQYF. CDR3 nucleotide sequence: TGCAGTGTTTGGTACTCGGAGTCGATCGTAACAGATACGCAGTATTTT.

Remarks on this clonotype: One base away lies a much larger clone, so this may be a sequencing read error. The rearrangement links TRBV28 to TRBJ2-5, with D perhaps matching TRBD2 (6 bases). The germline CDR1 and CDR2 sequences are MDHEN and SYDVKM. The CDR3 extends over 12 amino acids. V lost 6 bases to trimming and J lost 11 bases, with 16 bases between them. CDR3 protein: CASSAPRGKQYF. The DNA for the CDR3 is TGTGCCAGCAGCGCCCCCCGGGGGAAGCAGTACTTC.

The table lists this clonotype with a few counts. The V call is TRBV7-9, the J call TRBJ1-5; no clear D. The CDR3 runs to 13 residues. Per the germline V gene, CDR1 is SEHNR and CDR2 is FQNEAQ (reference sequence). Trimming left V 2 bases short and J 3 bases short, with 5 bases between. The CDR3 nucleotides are TGTGCCAGCAGCTTACTCCCCAATCAGCCCCAGCATTTT. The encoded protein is CASSLLPNQPQHF. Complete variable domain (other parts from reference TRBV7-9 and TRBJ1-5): DTGVSQNPRHKITKRGQNVTFRCDPISEHNRLYWYRQTLGQGPEFLTYFQNEAQLEKSRLLSDRFSAERPKGSFSTLEIQRTEQGDSAMYLCASSLLPNQPQHFGDGTRLSIL.

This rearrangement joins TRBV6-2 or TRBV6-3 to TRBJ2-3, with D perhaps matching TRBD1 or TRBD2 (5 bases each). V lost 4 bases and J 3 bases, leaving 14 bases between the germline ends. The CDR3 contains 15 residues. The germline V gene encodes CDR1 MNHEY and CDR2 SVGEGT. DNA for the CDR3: TGTGCCAGCAGTTTACGGGACGAACGAACAGATACGCAGTATTTT. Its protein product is CASSLRDERTDTQYF.

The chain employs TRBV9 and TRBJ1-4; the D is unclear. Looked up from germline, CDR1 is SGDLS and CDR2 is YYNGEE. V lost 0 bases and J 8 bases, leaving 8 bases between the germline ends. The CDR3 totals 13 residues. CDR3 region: CASSVAGREKLFF. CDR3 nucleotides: TGTGCCAGCAGCGTAGCGGGAAGGGAAAAACTGTTTTTT.

The CDR3 loop reads CASSLSVHAKGLNEKLFF. The CDR3 nucleotides read TGTGCCAGCAGTTTGTCGGTTCACGCGAAGGGCCTAAATGAAAAACTGTTTTTT. This chain links TRBV12-3 or TRBV12-4 with TRBJ1-4; D is unresolved. V lost 3 bases, J lost 5 bases, and 22 bases lay in between. CDR3 size: 18 residues.

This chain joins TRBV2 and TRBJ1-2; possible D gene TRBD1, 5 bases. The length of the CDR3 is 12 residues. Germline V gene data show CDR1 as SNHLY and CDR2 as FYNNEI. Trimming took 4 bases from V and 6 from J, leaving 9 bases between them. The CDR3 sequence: CASSVRRDGYTF. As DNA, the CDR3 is TGTGCCAGCAGTGTCCGCAGGGATGGCTACACCTTC.

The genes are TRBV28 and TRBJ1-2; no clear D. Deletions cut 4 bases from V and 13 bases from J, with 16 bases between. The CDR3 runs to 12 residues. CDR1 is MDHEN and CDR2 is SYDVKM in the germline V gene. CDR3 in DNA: TGTGCCAGCAGTTCCCGGGTCCTCGGGCGCACCTTC. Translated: CASSSRVLGRTF.

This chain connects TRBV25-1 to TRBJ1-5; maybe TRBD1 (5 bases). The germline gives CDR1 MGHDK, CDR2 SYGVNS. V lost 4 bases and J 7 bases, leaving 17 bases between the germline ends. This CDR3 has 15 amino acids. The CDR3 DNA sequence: TGTGCCAGCAGTGGACTGGACACCCCCAGACAGCCCCAGCATTTT. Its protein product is CASSGLDTPRQPQHF.

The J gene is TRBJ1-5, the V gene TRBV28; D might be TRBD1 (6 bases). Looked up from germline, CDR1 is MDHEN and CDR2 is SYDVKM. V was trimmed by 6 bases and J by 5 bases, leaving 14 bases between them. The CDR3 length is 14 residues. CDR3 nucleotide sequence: TGTGCCAGCAGCTCAGGGGTTGCATATCAGCCCCAGCATTTT. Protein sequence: CASSSGVAYQPQHF.

CDR3 in amino acids: CASRKLGDFNEQYF. CDR3 nucleotides: TGTGCCAGCAGAAAGCTCGGGGACTTCAATGAGCAGTACTTC. V and J are TRBV6-2 or TRBV6-3 and TRBJ2-5; D is possibly TRBD2 (6 bases). Germline CDR1 is MNHEY and CDR2 is SVGEGT. This CDR3 is built from 14 residues. V lost 6 bases and J lost 11, with 22 bases in between.

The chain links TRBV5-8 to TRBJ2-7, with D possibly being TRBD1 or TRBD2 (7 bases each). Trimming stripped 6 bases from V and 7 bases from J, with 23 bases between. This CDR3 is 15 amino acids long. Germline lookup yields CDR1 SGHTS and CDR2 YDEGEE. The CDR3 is CASTPGLGGFNEQYF. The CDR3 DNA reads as TGTGCCAGCACCCCCGGACTAGGGGGCTTCAATGAGCAGTACTTC.

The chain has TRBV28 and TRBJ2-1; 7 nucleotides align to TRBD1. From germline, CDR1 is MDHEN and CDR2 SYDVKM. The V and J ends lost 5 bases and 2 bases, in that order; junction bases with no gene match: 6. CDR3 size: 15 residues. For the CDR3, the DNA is TGTGCCAGCAGTGCCATCGACAGGGCCTACAATGAGCAGTTCTTC. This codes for CASSAIDRAYNEQFF.

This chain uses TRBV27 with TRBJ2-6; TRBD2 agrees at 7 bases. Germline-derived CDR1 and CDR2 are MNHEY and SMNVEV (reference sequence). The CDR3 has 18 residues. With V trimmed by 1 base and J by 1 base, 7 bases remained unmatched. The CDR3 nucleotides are TGTGCCAGCAGTTTATGGACGGGGGGAGCTTCTGGGGCCAACGTCCTGACTTTC. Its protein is CASSLWTGGASGANVLTF.

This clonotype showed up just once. The CDR3 sequence: CSVGQAASSYNEQFF. In nucleotides, the CDR3 is TGCAGCGTCGGACAGGCGGCGAGCTCCTACAATGAGCAGTTCTTC. The gene calls are TRBV29-1 and TRBJ2-1; TRBD1 agrees at 7 bases. Germline CDR1 reads SQVTM; CDR2 reads ANQGSEA. Losses at the gene ends were 6 bases for V and 0 bases for J; bases not matched to a gene: 8. The CDR3 covers 15 residues.

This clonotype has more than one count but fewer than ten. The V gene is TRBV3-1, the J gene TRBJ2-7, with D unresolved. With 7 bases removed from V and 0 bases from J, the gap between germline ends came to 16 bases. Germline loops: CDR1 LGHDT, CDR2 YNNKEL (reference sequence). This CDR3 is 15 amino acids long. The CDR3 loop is CASTRSERFSYEQYF. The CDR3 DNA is TGTGCCAGCACCCGAAGCGAGAGGTTCTCCTACGAGCAGTACTTC.

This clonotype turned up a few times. The CDR3 DNA reads as TGTGCCAGCAGTTTCAGACTAGCGGGGCCACCCTACAATGAGCAGTTCTTC. It encodes CASSFRLAGPPYNEQFF. The rearrangement links TRBV27 to TRBJ2-1; 11 nucleotides line up with TRBD2. V trimming: 3 bases; J trimming: 2 bases; junction bases outside the gene matches: 6. Germline-derived CDR1 and CDR2 are MNHEY and SMNVEV (reference sequence). This CDR3 has 17 residues.

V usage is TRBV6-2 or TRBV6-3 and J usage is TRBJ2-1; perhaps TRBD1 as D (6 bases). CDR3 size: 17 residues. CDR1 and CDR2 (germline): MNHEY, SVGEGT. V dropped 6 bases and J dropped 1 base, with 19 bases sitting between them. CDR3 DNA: TGTGCCAGCAGGAATTACAGGGAAATGGGGTCCTACAATGAGCAGTTCTTC. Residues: CASRNYREMGSYNEQFF.